Sequencing of this T cell receptor (beta chain) was carried out in a study of siplizumab effects on memory and regulatory T cells. General observations from the study: Naive T cells, seemingly more diverse than memory cells, seemed major alloresponse contributors. The majority of clones, roughly 75-97% of proliferating CD4+ or CD8+ clones, lacked an assignable naive or memory phenotype.

Germline CDR1 and CDR2: ENHRY and SYGVKD. Between the trimmed V and J ends, which lost 4 bases and 0 bases, there was a span of 10 bases. The CDR3 sequence is 14 residues long. Concerning this clone: Its antigen is not known.

Sequencing was performed with immunoSEQ multiplex PCR; in TCRdb, only in-frame clones are kept and a portion is missing. The repertoire has about 94,000 clones, about 93% of them found once; the top ten carry approximately 0.31%. The receptor's source is a human donor in good health. Sample: non-Treg CD4+ T cells sorted from blood. V is TRBV10-3 and J is TRBJ2-7; D unclear. The CDR3 loop reads CAISAFGTSYEQYF. CDR3 DNA: TGTGCCATCAGTGCTTTCGGTACCTCCTACGAGCAGTACTTC.